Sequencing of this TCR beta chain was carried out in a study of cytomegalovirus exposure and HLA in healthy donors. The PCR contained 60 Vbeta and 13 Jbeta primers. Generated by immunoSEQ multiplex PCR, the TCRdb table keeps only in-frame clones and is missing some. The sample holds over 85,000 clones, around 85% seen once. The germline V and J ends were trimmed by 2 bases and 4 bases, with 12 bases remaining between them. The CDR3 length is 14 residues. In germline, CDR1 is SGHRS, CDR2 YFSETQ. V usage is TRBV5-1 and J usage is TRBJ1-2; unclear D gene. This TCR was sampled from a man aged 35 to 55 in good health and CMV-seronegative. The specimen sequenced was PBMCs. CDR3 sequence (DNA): TGCGCCAGCAGCTTTGGACTGGGTGGCTATGGCTACACCTTC. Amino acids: CASSFGLGGYGYTF.